The present TCR beta chain was sequenced within a study of human T cells and chemical hapten exposure (dated by TCRdb to the early 2020s). Broadly, across the study: For sensitization, 2% DPC in acetone was applied to a 2 cm by 2 cm area of upper inner arm skin. Most of the patients in the cohort were female, and the cohort covered alopecia areata with under or over 50% scalp involvement, alopecia totalis and alopecia universalis. Patch testing was performed on the upper back with Finn chambers containing 0.01% DPC, and the patch tests were scored after 6 days according to International Contact Dermatitis Research Group standards. Libraries were pooled for sequencing, and variation in per-sample TCR yields was attributed mainly to small differences in library volumes within the pool. In alopecia patients, the study followed how the peripheral blood TCR repertoire changed in vivo over primary and secondary sensitization to diphenylcyclopropenone (DPC), a hapten. Blood for TCR sequencing was provided by twenty-nine alopecia patients at one to four time points (pre-sensitization, 2, 6 and 24 weeks). Blood samples were taken from patients before sensitization (week 0) and at 2, 6 and about 24 weeks after DPC sensitization. Throughout the roughly 23-week study period, patients were also given weekly therapeutic DPC doses on the scalp.

The time point tag for this specimen amounts to: pre-sensitization, week 0. The treatment or condition label for this specimen denotes: therapeutic diphenylcyclopropenone sensitization with weekly scalp DPC. At each patch-test visit, blood was drawn before the patch test was applied. To be eligible, patients had to be aged 18 to 70, diagnosed with alopecia and judged suitable for DPC therapy, while pregnant patients were excluded. Total RNA was extracted from unfractionated whole blood collected in Tempus Blood RNA tubes. Library preparation employed RACE. Instrument on record: NextSeq 500. During library preparation, unique molecular identifiers were attached to individual cDNA molecules so that TCRs could be counted quantitatively and reproducibly. For every blood RNA sample, sequencing covered both the TCR alpha and TCR beta chains. The paper's data handling went like this. A median of roughly 98,000 TCRs per sample was observed, with a range of 23,224 to 690,600. V, J and CDR3 annotation of the TCR reads was carried out using the Decombinator software suite. To make PS versus PT1 abundance plots, every sample was subsampled to the same number of TCRs (28,000). TCRs were defined as expanded if absent before sensitization and observed at least eight times at the 2-week time point. The public sequencing data were trimmed at Q25 with fastp and processed into clonotypes with MiXCR by TCRdb, which kept only in-frame beta chains. Records with the same CDR3 protein are collapsed into one entry carrying the most frequent genes and DNA. These V and J calls derive from TCRdb rather than the authors' analysis. In all, the sample holds approximately 180,000 distinct CDR3 sequences, and roughly 30% of those were seen once. The top ten clonotypes cover nearly 3% of the sample.

To note about this clonotype: The target of this receptor is not known. No quality values exist for individual bases; no much larger clone is one base distant.

Results the study describes overall, beyond this receptor: Repeated subsampling changed both the strength of the expansion versus patch-test correlation and the threshold at which the correlation became significant. DPC sensitization did not change how many TCRs were above 1 in 1000 frequency, and no evidence was found of alterations in global repertoire structure. All patients had alopecia, a presumed autoimmune disease, so their immune response might differ from that of healthy individuals. Patch test score correlated positively with the number of PT1 expanded TCRs, reaching significance at thresholds 8, 16 and 32 but not at 4. Compared with pre-sensitization or healthy control sets, expanded TCRs formed significantly more large CDR3 similarity clusters, which is consistent with antigen-driven responses.

The input for sequencing was whole blood, taken in connection with sensitization to the hapten diphenylcyclopropenone (DPC). The receptor comes from a woman aged 30 to 39 with alopecia areata. Some clones in this sample may be carry-over from other donors' samples.

The CDR3 protein is CASSYYDSVGGEAFF. The DNA sequence is as follows: TGTGCCAGCAGCTATTACGATTCCGTAGGGGGGGAAGCTTTCTTT. Recombination joined TRBV9 with TRBJ1-1; a tentative D match to TRBD1 spans 6 bases. The germline ends are 21 bases apart after V is trimmed by 4 bases and J by 8 bases. CDR1 is given as SGDLS and CDR2 as YYNGEE, both from the germline V gene. The CDR3 holds 15 amino acids from the cysteine to the phenylalanine. Only CDR3 DNA is held: 45 bases, read in frame from base 1.